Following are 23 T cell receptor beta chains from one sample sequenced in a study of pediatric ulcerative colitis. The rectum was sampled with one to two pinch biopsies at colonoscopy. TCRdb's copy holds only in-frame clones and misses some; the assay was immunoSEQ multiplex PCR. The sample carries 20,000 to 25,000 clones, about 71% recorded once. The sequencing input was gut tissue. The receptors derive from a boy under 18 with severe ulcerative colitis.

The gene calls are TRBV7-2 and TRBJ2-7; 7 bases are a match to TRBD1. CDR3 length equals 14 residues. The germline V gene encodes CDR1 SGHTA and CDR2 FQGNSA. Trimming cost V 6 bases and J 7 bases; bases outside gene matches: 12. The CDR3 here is CASRLTGNLGEQYF. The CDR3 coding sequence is TGTGCCAGCAGACTGACAGGGAACCTCGGTGAGCAGTACTTC.

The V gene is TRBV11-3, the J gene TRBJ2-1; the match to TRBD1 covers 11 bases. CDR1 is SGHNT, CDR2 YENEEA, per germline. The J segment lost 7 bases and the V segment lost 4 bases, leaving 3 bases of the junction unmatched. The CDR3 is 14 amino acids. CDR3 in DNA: TGTGCCAGCAGCTCCCGGGACAGGGGGAATGAGCAGTTCTTC. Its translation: CASSSRDRGNEQFF.

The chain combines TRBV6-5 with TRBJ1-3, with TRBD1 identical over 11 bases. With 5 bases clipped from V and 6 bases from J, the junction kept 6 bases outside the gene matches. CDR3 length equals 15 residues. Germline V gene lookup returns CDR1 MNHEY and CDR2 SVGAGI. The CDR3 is CASSTFGQGANTIYF. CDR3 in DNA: TGTGCCAGCAGTACTTTTGGACAGGGGGCAAACACCATATATTTT.

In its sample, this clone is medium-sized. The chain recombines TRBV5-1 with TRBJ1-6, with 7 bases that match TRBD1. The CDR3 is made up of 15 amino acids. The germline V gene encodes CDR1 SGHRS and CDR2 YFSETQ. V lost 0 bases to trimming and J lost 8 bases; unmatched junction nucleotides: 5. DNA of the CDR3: TGCGCCAGCAGCTTGGGGGACAGTGCTTATTCACCCCTCCACTTT. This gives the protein CASSLGDSAYSPLHF.

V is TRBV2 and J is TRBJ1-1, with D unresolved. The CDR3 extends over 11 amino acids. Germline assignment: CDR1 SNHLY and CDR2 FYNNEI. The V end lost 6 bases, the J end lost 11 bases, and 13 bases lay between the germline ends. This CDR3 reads CASSVSSSAFF. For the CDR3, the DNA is TGTGCCAGCAGCGTTTCCTCCAGCGCTTTCTTT.

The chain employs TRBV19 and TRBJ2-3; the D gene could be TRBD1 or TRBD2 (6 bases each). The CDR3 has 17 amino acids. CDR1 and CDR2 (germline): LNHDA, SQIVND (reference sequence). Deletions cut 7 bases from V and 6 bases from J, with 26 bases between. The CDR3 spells CASIQTQIPGAGDTQYF. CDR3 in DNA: TGTGCCAGTATCCAAACCCAGATCCCAGGGGCGGGGGATACGCAGTATTTT. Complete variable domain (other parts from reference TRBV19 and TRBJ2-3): DGGITQSPKYLFRKEGQNVTLSCEQNLNHDAMYWYRQDPGQGLRLIYYSQIVNDFQKGDIAEGYSVSREKKESFPLTVTSAQKNPTAFYLCASIQTQIPGAGDTQYFGPGTRLTVL.

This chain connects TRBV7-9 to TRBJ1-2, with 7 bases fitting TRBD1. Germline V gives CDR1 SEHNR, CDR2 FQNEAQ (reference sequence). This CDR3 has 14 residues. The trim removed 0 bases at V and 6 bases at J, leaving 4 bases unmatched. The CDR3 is CASSLAGGINGYTF. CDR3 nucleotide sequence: TGTGCCAGCAGCTTAGCAGGGGGCATTAATGGCTACACCTTC. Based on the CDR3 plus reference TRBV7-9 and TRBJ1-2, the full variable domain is DTGVSQNPRHKITKRGQNVTFRCDPISEHNRLYWYRQTLGQGPEFLTYFQNEAQLEKSRLLSDRFSAERPKGSFSTLEIQRTEQGDSAMYLCASSLAGGINGYTFGSGTRLTVV.

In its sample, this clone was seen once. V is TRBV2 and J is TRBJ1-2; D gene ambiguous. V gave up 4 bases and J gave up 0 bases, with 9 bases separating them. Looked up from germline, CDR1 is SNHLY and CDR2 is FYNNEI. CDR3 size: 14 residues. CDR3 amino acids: CASSAAGANYGYTF. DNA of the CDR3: TGTGCCAGCAGTGCCGCAGGAGCTAACTATGGCTACACCTTC.

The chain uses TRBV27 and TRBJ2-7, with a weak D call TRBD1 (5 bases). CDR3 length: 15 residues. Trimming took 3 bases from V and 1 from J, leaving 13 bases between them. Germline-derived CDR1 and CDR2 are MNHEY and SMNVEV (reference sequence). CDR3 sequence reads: CASSFPPQGSYEQYF. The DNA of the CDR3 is TGTGCCAGCAGTTTCCCGCCTCAGGGTTCCTACGAGCAGTACTTC.

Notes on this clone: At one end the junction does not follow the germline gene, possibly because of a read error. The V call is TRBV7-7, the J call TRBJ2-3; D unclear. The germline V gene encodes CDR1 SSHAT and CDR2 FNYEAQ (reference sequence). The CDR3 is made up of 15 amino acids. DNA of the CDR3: TGTGCTAGCAGCCCCATCGGCAGCTCCACAGATACGCAGTATTTT. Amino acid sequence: CASSPIGSSTDTQYF.

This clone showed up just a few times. The CDR3 coding sequence is TGTGCCTGGAGAACAGGGGATACAGGAGCTTTCTTT. Residues: CAWRTGDTGAFF. The gene calls are TRBV30 and TRBJ1-1; 7 positions match TRBD1. The CDR3 sequence is 12 residues long. Germline V gives CDR1 GTSNPN, CDR2 SVGIG (reference sequence). The V gene end was trimmed by 3 bases and the J gene end by 10 bases; junction bases not matched to a gene: 8.

The chain's CDR3 is CASSLNGNEQFF. In DNA, the CDR3 is TGTGCCAGCAGCTTAAATGGCAATGAGCAGTTCTTC. The chain uses TRBV7-3 and TRBJ2-1; the D is unclear. CDR3 length: 12 amino acids. Germline CDR1 and CDR2: SGHTA and FQGTGA. The germline V and J ends were trimmed by 1 base and 6 bases, with 4 bases remaining between them.

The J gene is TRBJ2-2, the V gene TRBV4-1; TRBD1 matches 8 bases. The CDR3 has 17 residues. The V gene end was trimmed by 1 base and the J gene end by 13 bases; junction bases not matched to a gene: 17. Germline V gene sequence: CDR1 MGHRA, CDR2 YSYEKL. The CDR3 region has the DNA TGCGCCAGCAGCCAAGGGGGGTTTACAGGGGGATCACAAAGGCTGTTTTTT. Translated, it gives CASSQGGFTGGSQRLFF.

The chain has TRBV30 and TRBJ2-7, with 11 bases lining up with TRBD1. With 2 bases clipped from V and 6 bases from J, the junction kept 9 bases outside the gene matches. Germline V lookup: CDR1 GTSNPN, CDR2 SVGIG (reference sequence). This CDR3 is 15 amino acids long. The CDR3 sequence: CAWSPDWTGGGEQYF. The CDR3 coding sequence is TGTGCCTGGAGTCCCGATTGGACAGGGGGCGGCGAGCAGTACTTC.

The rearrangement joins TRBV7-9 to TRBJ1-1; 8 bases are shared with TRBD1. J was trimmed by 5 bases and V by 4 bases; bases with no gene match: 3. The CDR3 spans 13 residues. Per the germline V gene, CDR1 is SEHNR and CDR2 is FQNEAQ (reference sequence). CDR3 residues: CASSSRTGTEAFF. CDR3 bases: TGTGCCAGCAGCTCGCGGACAGGGACTGAAGCTTTCTTT.

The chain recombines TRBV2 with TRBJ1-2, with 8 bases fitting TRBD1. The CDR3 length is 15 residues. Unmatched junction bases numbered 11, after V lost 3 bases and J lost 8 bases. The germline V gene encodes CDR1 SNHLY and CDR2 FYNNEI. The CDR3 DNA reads TGTGCCAGCAGTGATTTGCGTCAGGGGGCCCAGGGCTACACCTTC. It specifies CASSDLRQGAQGYTF.

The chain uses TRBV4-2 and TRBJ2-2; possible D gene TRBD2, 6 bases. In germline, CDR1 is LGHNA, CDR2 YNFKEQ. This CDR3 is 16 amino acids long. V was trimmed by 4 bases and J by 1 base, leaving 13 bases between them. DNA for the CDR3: TGTGCCAGCAGCCTGAGCTCCGGGGGGAACACCGGGGAGCTGTTTTTT. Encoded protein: CASSLSSGGNTGELFF.

CDR3 DNA sequence: TGTGCCAGTAGGCAAGGACGGGGGAACTATGGCTACACCTTC. Its translation is CASRQGRGNYGYTF. The rearrangement links TRBV19 to TRBJ1-2; D is perhaps TRBD1 (5 bases). V was trimmed by 6 bases and J by 2 bases, leaving 13 bases between them. The CDR3 consists of 14 residues. The germline CDR1 and CDR2 sequences are LNHDA and SQIVND (reference sequence).

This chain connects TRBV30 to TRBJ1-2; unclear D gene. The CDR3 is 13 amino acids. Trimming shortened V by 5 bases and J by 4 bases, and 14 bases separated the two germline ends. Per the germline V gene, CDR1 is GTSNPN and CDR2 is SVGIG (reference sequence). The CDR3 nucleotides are TGTGCCTGGGATCGTGCAGCCCTCTATGGCTACACCTTC. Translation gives CAWDRAALYGYTF.

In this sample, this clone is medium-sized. This chain's CDR3 is CASSRGGLTEAFF. The CDR3 coding sequence is TGTGCCAGCAGCCGCGGCGGGCTTACCGAAGCTTTCTTT. V usage is TRBV11-1 and J usage is TRBJ1-1; D is ambiguous. This CDR3 comprises 13 residues. Trimming stripped 5 bases from V and 8 bases from J, with 15 bases between. Germline CDR1 reads SGHAT; CDR2 reads FQDESV (reference sequence).

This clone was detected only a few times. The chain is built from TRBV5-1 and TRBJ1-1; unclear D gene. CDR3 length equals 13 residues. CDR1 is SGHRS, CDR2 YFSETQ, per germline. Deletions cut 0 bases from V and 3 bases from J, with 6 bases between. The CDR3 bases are TGCGCCAGCAGCTTGGCCAGCTACACTGAAGCTTTCTTT. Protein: CASSLASYTEAFF.

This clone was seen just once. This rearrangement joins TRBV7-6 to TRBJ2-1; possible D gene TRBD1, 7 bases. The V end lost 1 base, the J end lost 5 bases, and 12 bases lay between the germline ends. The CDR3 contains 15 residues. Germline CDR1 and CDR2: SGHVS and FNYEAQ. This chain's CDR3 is CASSLVSGGNNEQFF. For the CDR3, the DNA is TGTGCCAGCAGCTTAGTGTCAGGGGGGAACAATGAGCAGTTCTTC.

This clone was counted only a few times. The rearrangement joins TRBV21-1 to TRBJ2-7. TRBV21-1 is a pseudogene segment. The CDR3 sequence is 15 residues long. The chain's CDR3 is CASSKGAWGRYEQYF. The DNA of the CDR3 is TGTGCCAGCAGCAAAGGGGCGTGGGGACGGTACGAGCAGTACTTC.